This is a list of T cell receptor beta chains from one sample in a study of T cell clones after liver transplantation. Here immunoSEQ multiplex PCR was the method, and the copy in TCRdb shows in-frame clones only, minus some. The table has some 45,000 clones, about 86% seen once. The sequenced sample was CD4+ T cells from blood, obtained 24 months after liver transplant. Source of these receptors: a human patient who received a liver transplant. The graft donor may be the source of some T cells. CDR3s include the opening cysteine and the closing phenylalanine or tryptophan. Fields, in order: CDR3 length, V gene, J gene, CDR3 protein.

14	TRBV18	TRBJ1-1	CASSQGLGSTEAFF
17	TRBV7-2	TRBJ2-4	CASSTSGGQLAKNIQYF
15	TRBV5-1	TRBJ1-4	CASSLGQGKGEKLFF
15	TRBV7-9	TRBJ1-4	CASSLVGITNEKLFF
14	TRBV10-2	TRBJ1-1	CASSEAWGGLEAFF
12	TRBV7-2	TRBJ1-2	CASSSSTYGYTF
11	TRBV6-6	TRBJ1-4	CASRGGEKLFF
12	TRBV7-9	TRBJ2-3	CASSASPDTQYF
19	TRBV5-1	TRBJ2-3	CASSYSGTSGGSSTDTQYF
12	TRBV29-1	TRBJ2-7	CSVVASDFEQYF
17	TRBV4-3	TRBJ1-2	CASSQEERVITNYGYTF
14	TRBV28	TRBJ1-2	CASTALYRQRGYTF
14	TRBV5-1	TRBJ2-1	CASTEVGSYNEQFF
16	TRBV19	TRBJ2-7	CASSIGSGGSSYEQYF
14	TRBV14	TRBJ2-1	CASNFRGAGYEQFF
14	TRBV10-3	TRBJ1-2	CAIRRTANNYGYTF
15	TRBV6-1	TRBJ1-4	CASRPTRPSNEKLFF
15	TRBV12-2	TRBJ2-1	CASRSTKTSGGEQFF
15	TRBV7-2	TRBJ2-5	CASSLVAASQETQYF
13	TRBV28	TRBJ2-7	CASSLNSLYEQYF
14	TRBV11-2	TRBJ2-7	CASSSRVAGTEQYF
15	TRBV19	TRBJ1-3	CASSIVSPSGNTIYF
16	TRBV5-1	TRBJ2-7	CASSLGGVAPTYEQYF
16	TRBV18	TRBJ1-3	CASSSDQGNSGNTIYF
17	TRBV7-3	TRBJ2-7	CASSFPSVGHLIYEQYF
18	TRBV7-3	TRBJ2-1	CASSLSHILSGGYNEQFF
13	TRBV19	TRBJ2-4	CASSIGDVNIQYF
13	TRBV7-3	TRBJ2-5	CASSLEREQTQYF
15	TRBV7-8	TRBJ2-5	CASSSGLAEKETQYF
18	TRBV15	TRBJ2-5	CATSSGGLAGLSQETQYF
13	TRBV27	TRBJ1-1	CASRTGAITEAFF
17	TRBV19	TRBJ2-1	CASSLLAGGSKNNEQFF
15	TRBV7-9	TRBJ1-2	CASTQAAGGVYGYTF
13	TRBV29-1	TRBJ1-2	CSVERDGKYGYTF
12	TRBV12-5	TRBJ2-2	CASGRRTGELFF
15	TRBV7-2	TRBJ2-3	CASSWAGGTSDTQYF
15	TRBV6-5	TRBJ2-7	CASSPRQGGTYEQYF
13	TRBV11-2	TRBJ1-5	CASSLDRAQPQHF
16	TRBV5-1	TRBJ1-1	CASSLGQAFGNTEAFF
15	TRBV7-6	TRBJ2-5	CASSLGGGSGETQYF
16	TRBV5-1	TRBJ1-6	CASSPRDRGTGSPLHF
15	TRBV7-2	TRBJ2-4	CASSVGSFSKNIQYF
18	TRBV21-1	TRBJ2-7	CASSKRLVQPGKSYEQYF
16	TRBV19	TRBJ2-7	CASSIRPGLAPHEQYF
16	TRBV4-1	TRBJ2-1	CASSHQGTALYNEQFF
14	TRBV7-2	TRBJ1-6	CASSLAAGSSPLHF
15	TRBV28	TRBJ2-7	CASSRAGSTSYEQYF
16	TRBV5-6	TRBJ1-3	CASSFLSGQTGNTIYF
12	TRBV29-1	TRBJ2-5	CSAAGEIETQYF
14	TRBV28	TRBJ2-5	CASSPGTSRKTQYF
13	TRBV5-4	TRBJ2-7	CASSFGTTYEQYF
18	TRBV19	TRBJ2-2	CASIPSHSGQGNAGELFF
16	TRBV18	TRBJ1-3	CASSRDRAIAGNTIYF
15	TRBV5-1	TRBJ2-6	CASSLRGSGANVLTF
17	TRBV6-1	TRBJ2-1	CASSEAYSGVAGFEQFF
14	TRBV5-1	TRBJ1-1	CASSLARGDAEAFF
12	TRBV7-8	TRBJ1-1	CASSWVNTEAFF
12	TRBV4-1	TRBJ1-4	CASRDFGEKLFF
11	TRBV7-2	TRBJ1-1	CASRGNTEAFF
14	TRBV9	TRBJ1-3	CASSVASSGNTIYF